This T cell receptor beta chain was captured by sequencing in a study of blood T cell repertoires in COVID-19. About the study: The samples span acute and convalescent COVID-19 from the United States, Italy and Spain. Sources were T cells, B-cell-depleted T cells, or PBMCs; the material itself was cDNA or gDNA.

The Seattle site enrolled patients during active infection and followed them longitudinally. The CDR3 is 13 amino acids. V lost 2 bases to trimming and J lost 6 bases, with 11 bases between them. Germline-derived CDR1 and CDR2 are SQVTM and ANQGSEA. Libraries were prepared by immunoSEQ multiplex PCR; TCRdb keeps only in-frame clonotypes and omits some of them. This table holds about 300,000 clones, more than 80% found once. The genes are TRBV29-1 and TRBJ2-4; the D gene is possibly TRBD1 (5 bases). Sequencing used peripheral blood. The clonotype originates from a woman aged 50 to 65 with COVID-19, enrolled during active disease. In DNA, the CDR3 is TGCAGCGTTGAAAGGCAGGGTCTAAACATTCAGTACTTC. Translating it yields CSVERQGLNIQYF.